The 24 T cell receptor beta chains given below trace back to one sample, sequenced in a study of cytotoxic CD8 clonotypes in ibrutinib-treated CLL. TCRdb's table, derived via immunoSEQ multiplex PCR, lists solely in-frame clones and lacks some. The table lists 50,000 to 65,000 clones, 45% to 60% of them singletons. This sample comprised PBMCs, obtained after 12 months of ibrutinib treatment. Source of these receptors: a human donor with chronic lymphocytic leukemia.

The V call is TRBV12-5, the J call TRBJ2-2; D not resolved. Germline CDR1 is LGHNT and CDR2 is FRNRAP. V shed 6 bases and J shed 5 bases, with 19 bases lying between them. CDR3 size: 16 residues. This CDR3 is CASGRTRNFETGELFF. DNA for the CDR3: TGTGCTAGTGGACGTACCCGGAACTTCGAAACCGGGGAGCTGTTTTTT.

CDR3 nucleotide sequence: TGTGCCAGCAGCGTAGGACTAGCCTACCCCGGGGAGCTGTTTTTT. It is translated as CASSVGLAYPGELFF. The rearrangement uses TRBV9 and TRBJ2-2; 7 bases align to TRBD2. The CDR3 has 15 residues. The V and J ends lost 0 bases and 6 bases, in that order; junction bases with no gene match: 5. Germline values: CDR1 SGDLS, CDR2 YYNGEE.

This sequence joins TRBV14 and TRBJ1-2, with D hard to call. Trimming removed 0 bases at V and 3 bases at J, with 11 bases between. The CDR3 extends over 15 amino acids. The V gene's germline CDR1 is SGHDN and CDR2 FVKESK. The DNA of the CDR3 is TGTGCCAGCAGCCAAGACTTTGGTCACTACTATGGCTACACCTTC. Translating gives CASSQDFGHYYGYTF.

The V gene is TRBV4-2, the J gene TRBJ2-1; 8 bases align to TRBD1. The CDR3 spans 14 residues. Trimming cost V 1 base and J 7 bases; bases outside gene matches: 3. The germline gives CDR1 LGHNA, CDR2 YNFKEQ. CDR3 in amino acids: CASSQGQGANEQFF. The CDR3 DNA reads TGTGCCAGCAGCCAAGGGCAGGGGGCAAATGAGCAGTTCTTC.

For the CDR3, the DNA is TGTGCCAGCAGAGGGGACAGTTATAGCAATCAGCCCCAGCATTTT. This codes for CASRGDSYSNQPQHF. The chain links TRBV28 to TRBJ1-5, with TRBD1 identical over 7 bases. Trimming took 6 bases from V and 0 from J; bases not matched to a gene: 5. CDR1 MDHEN and CDR2 SYDVKM come from the germline V gene. The CDR3 is made up of 15 amino acids.

The chain joins TRBV11-2 to TRBJ1-6; D is ambiguous. The CDR3 has 11 amino acids. Looked up from germline, CDR1 is SGHAT and CDR2 is FQNNGV. V was cut by 3 bases and J by 10 bases, with 4 bases left in between. As DNA, the CDR3 is TGTGCCAGCAGCTTTTCCTCACCCCTCCACTTT. Amino acids: CASSFSSPLHF.

This chain connects TRBV7-9 to TRBJ2-2; D not certain. From germline, CDR1 is SEHNR and CDR2 FQNEAQ (reference sequence). Trimming removed 5 bases from V and 2 bases from J, with 3 bases in between. The CDR3 loop spans 12 amino acids. CDR3 nucleotides: TGTGCCAGCAGCCATAACACCGGGGAGCTGTTTTTT. Amino acid sequence: CASSHNTGELFF.

This CDR3 is CSVDRNTDTQYF. The CDR3 coding sequence is TGCAGCGTTGACAGGAACACAGATACGCAGTATTTT. The chain carries TRBV29-1 and TRBJ2-3; unclear D gene. V lost 3 bases to trimming and J lost 2 bases, with 6 bases between them. In germline, CDR1 is SQVTM, CDR2 ANQGSEA. The CDR3 totals 12 residues.

The V gene is TRBV6-1, the J gene TRBJ2-1, with D maybe TRBD2 (6 bases). The CDR3 is made up of 14 amino acids. The V gene's germline CDR1 is MNHNS and CDR2 SASEGT. V lost 10 bases to trimming and J lost 7 bases, with 20 bases between them. The CDR3 reads CATLGTSQGNEQFF. The CDR3 DNA reads as TGTGCCACCCTAGGGACTTCCCAGGGTAATGAGCAGTTCTTC.

The chain has TRBV10-3 and TRBJ1-1; 8 bases map to TRBD1. V dropped 2 bases and J dropped 1; count of bases not matched to a gene: 0. Germline assignment: CDR1 ENHRY and CDR2 SYGVKD. The CDR3 length is 14 residues. CDR3 amino acids: CAISEGQGNTEAFF. Written as DNA, the CDR3 is TGTGCCATCAGTGAGGGACAGGGGAACACTGAAGCTTTCTTT.

This clone was detected only a few times. The rearrangement joins TRBV19 to TRBJ2-1; 13 nucleotides line up with TRBD2. Per germline, CDR1 LNHDA and CDR2 SQIVND (reference sequence). Losses at the gene ends were 2 bases for V and 11 bases for J; bases not matched to a gene: 12. CDR3 size: 17 residues. The CDR3 sequence: CASSIPLTSGRGRQQFF. The CDR3 region has the DNA TGTGCCAGTAGTATACCCTTAACTAGCGGGAGGGGTCGGCAGCAGTTCTTC.

The V call is TRBV30, the J call TRBJ1-1; 7 bases match TRBD1. J gave up 8 bases and V 5 bases, and 11 bases lay outside the gene matches. The CDR3 is 13 amino acids. Germline values: CDR1 GTSNPN, CDR2 SVGIG (reference sequence). The CDR3 loop reads CAWVGDRPSEAFF. In DNA form, the CDR3 reads TGTGCCTGGGTCGGGGACAGACCTTCCGAAGCTTTCTTT.

The genes are TRBV7-7 and TRBJ2-2, with D uncertain. Germline loops: CDR1 SSHAT, CDR2 FNYEAQ (reference sequence). V was cut by 1 base and J by 3 bases, with 6 bases left in between. The CDR3 is 14 amino acids. CDR3 residues: CASSLGTYTGELFF. In DNA form, the CDR3 reads TGTGCCAGCAGCTTAGGAACCTACACCGGGGAGCTGTTTTTT.

V is TRBV6-1 and J is TRBJ1-1; D possibly corresponds to TRBD1 (5 bases). Germline V gene sequence: CDR1 MNHNS, CDR2 SASEGT. V was trimmed by 8 bases and J by 3 bases, leaving 13 bases between them. This CDR3 is built from 13 residues. CDR3 coding DNA: TGTGCCAGCCGTCAGGGTTGGGACACTGAAGCTTTCTTT. This sequence encodes CASRQGWDTEAFF.

This clone appeared many times. This chain uses TRBV2 with TRBJ1-4; D gene uncertain. There are 14 residues in the CDR3. Germline CDR1 and CDR2: SNHLY and FYNNEI. V lost 5 bases and J lost 5, with 12 bases in between. The chain's CDR3 is CASSRSSLNEKLFF. In DNA, the CDR3 is TGTGCCAGCAGTAGGAGTAGCTTAAATGAAAAACTGTTTTTT.

This clone was seen only once. One end of the junction fails to match germline, which may point to a read error. The chain recombines TRBV19 with TRBJ2-1; D is unresolved. The CDR3 runs 15 residues. CDR1 is LNHDA and CDR2 is SQIVND in the germline V gene (reference sequence). This CDR3 reads CASSSPGPSYNEQFF. CDR3 sequence (DNA): TGTGCCAGCAGTAGCCCCGGCCCCTCCTACAATGAGCAGTTCTTC. Complete variable domain (other parts from reference TRBV19 and TRBJ2-1): DGGITQSPKYLFRKEGQNVTLSCEQNLNHDAMYWYRQDPGQGLRLIYYSQIVNDFQKGDIAEGYSVSREKKESFPLTVTSAQKNPTAFYLCASSSPGPSYNEQFFGPGTRLTVL.

This clone was counted a few times. V usage is TRBV5-3 and J usage is TRBJ1-5, with D uncertain. TRBV5-3 is sorted into the ORF group, with uncertain function. The germline V and J ends were trimmed by 4 bases and 2 bases, with 10 bases remaining between them. The CDR3 spans 14 residues. The CDR3 is CARSREVGNQPQHF. The CDR3 coding sequence is TGTGCCAGAAGCAGGGAGGTTGGCAATCAGCCCCAGCATTTT.

This clone was detected a few times. The chain employs TRBV19 and TRBJ2-7; the match to TRBD1 covers 7 bases. V lost 5 bases to trimming and J lost 6 bases; unmatched junction nucleotides: 13. The germline CDR1 and CDR2 sequences are LNHDA and SQIVND (reference sequence). The CDR3 runs 15 residues. CDR3 sequence reads: CASSSWPGGGREQYF. Here the CDR3 DNA reads TGTGCCAGTAGTTCCTGGCCAGGGGGTGGTCGCGAGCAGTACTTC. The full variable domain, rest sourced from reference TRBV19 and TRBJ2-7, is DGGITQSPKYLFRKEGQNVTLSCEQNLNHDAMYWYRQDPGQGLRLIYYSQIVNDFQKGDIAEGYSVSREKKESFPLTVTSAQKNPTAFYLCASSSWPGGGREQYFGPGTRLTVT.

The chain joins TRBV29-1 to TRBJ1-2; D is uncertain. CDR3 length equals 12 residues. Germline CDR1 reads SQVTM; CDR2 reads ANQGSEA. With 5 bases removed from V and 4 bases from J, the gap between germline ends came to 11 bases. DNA of the CDR3: TGCAGCGTTAATCCGGGAGTCTATGGCTACACCTTC. Its protein product is CSVNPGVYGYTF.

This chain joins TRBV25-1 and TRBJ2-5, with 9 bases matching TRBD2. Germline V CDR1 and CDR2: MGHDK, SYGVNS. Trimming removed 3 bases from V and 5 bases from J; junction bases left unmatched: 1. The CDR3 spans 13 residues. CDR3: CASSETSGETQYF. For the CDR3, the DNA is TGTGCCAGCAGTGAGACTAGCGGTGAGACCCAGTACTTC.

The chain is built from TRBV27 and TRBJ1-5; D is unclear. Trimming cost V 0 bases and J 5 bases, with 8 bases left between them. This CDR3 spans 14 amino acids. The germline CDR1 and CDR2 sequences are MNHEY and SMNVEV (reference sequence). The CDR3 loop is CASSLSRFYQPQHF. The DNA for the CDR3 is TGTGCCAGCAGTTTATCTCGGTTCTATCAGCCCCAGCATTTT.

The J gene is TRBJ2-5, the V gene TRBV13; 8 positions match TRBD1. Germline V gene data show CDR1 as PRHDT and CDR2 as FYEKMQ (reference sequence). The trim removed 5 bases at V and 9 bases at J, leaving 8 bases unmatched. The CDR3 loop spans 13 amino acids. The CDR3 DNA sequence: TGTGCCAGCAGCCAAACCGGGACAGGACCCCAGTACTTC. This sequence encodes CASSQTGTGPQYF.

The J gene is TRBJ1-5, the V gene TRBV10-3; D is uncertain. The CDR3 runs to 13 residues. Germline V lookup: CDR1 ENHRY, CDR2 SYGVKD. V was clipped by 4 bases and J by 1 base, with 5 bases between them. In nucleotides, the CDR3 is TGTGCCATCAGTGCGAGCAGCAATCAGCCCCAGCATTTT. Translated: CAISASSNQPQHF.

This clone came up once. The chain has TRBV28 and TRBJ2-1; D assignment may be TRBD1 or TRBD2 (5 bases each). The CDR3 has 17 amino acids. V was trimmed by 2 bases and J by 6 bases, leaving 20 bases between them. Germline V gene data show CDR1 as MDHEN and CDR2 as SYDVKM. Here the CDR3 reads CASSLPRDRNYRNEQFF. The CDR3, as DNA: TGTGCCAGCAGTTTACCCCGGGACCGAAATTATCGCAATGAGCAGTTCTTC.